In this sample, the clone carrying this TCR beta chain turned up a few times. Antigen: not known. Time point meaning: patch test 1, 2 weeks after DPC sensitization. Treatment defined: therapeutic diphenylcyclopropenone sensitization with weekly scalp DPC. Germline assignment: CDR1 DFQATT and CDR2 SNEGSKA (reference sequence). The CDR3 is made up of 13 amino acids. With 6 bases clipped from V and 4 bases from J, the junction kept 8 bases outside the gene matches. The data were obtained in a study of human T cells and chemical hapten exposure. On the study more broadly: The variation in per-sample TCR yields arose mainly from small differences in pooled library volumes.

Separate cDNA molecules received unique molecular identifiers, which the library attached to them. In TCRdb, the RACE reads were re-called with MiXCR into one record per CDR3 protein. Of approximately 110,000 distinct CDR3 sequences listed, approximately 11% are singletons. Overall study results and limits: With DPC sensitization, TCRs exceeding 1 in 1000 frequency showed no change.

The input for sequencing was whole blood, taken in connection with sensitization to the hapten diphenylcyclopropenone (DPC). V is TRBV20-1 and J is TRBJ1-1; 7 bases are shared with TRBD1. This clonotype originated in a woman between 40 and 55 years old with alopecia areata. Some clones in this sample may be carry-over from other donors' samples. Here the CDR3 DNA reads TGCAGTGCACCCTACAGGGGACTCACTGAAGCTTTCTTT. Translated, it gives CSAPYRGLTEAFF.